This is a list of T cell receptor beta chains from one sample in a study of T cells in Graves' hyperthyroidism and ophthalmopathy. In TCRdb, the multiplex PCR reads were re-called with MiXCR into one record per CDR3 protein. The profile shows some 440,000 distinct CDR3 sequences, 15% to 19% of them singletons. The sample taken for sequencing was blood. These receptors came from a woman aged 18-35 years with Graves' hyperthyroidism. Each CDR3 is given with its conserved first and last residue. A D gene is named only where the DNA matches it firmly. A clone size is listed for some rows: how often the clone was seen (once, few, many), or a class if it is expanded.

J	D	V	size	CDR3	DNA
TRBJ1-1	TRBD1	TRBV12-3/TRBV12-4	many	CASRLQGANTEAFF	TGTGCCAGCAGGCTACAGGGGGCGAACACTGAAGCTTTCTTT
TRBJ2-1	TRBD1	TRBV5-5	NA	CASSSIQGGYNEQFF	TGTGCCAGCAGCTCTATACAGGGGGGATACAATGAGCAGTTCTTC
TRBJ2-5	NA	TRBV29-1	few	CSALQGTETQYF	TGCAGCGCGCTCCAGGGGACGGAGACCCAGTACTTC
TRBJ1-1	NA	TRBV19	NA	CASRPLPNTEAFF	TGTGCCAGTAGACCCCTGCCGAACACTGAAGCTTTCTTT
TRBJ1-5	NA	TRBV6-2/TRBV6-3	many	CASTLGGGPQHF	TGTGCCAGCACCCTAGGAGGGGGGCCCCAGCATTTT
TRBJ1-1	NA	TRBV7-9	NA	CASSSTVGAEAFF	TGTGCCAGCAGCTCGACAGTAGGCGCTGAAGCTTTCTTT
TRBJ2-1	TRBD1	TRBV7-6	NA	CASSFIQGAWNEQFF	TGTGCCAGCAGCTTTATACAGGGGGCTTGGAATGAGCAGTTCTTC
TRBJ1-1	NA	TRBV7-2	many	CASSFAAKSSEAFF	TGTGCCAGCAGCTTTGCGGCGAAATCCTCTGAAGCTTTCTTT
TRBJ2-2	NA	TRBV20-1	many	CSARPAPGRAVTGELFF	TGCAGTGCTAGACCAGCCCCGGGACGGGCGGTCACCGGGGAGCTGTTTTTT
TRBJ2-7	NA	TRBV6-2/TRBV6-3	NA	CASRRDSFYEQYF	TGTGCCAGCCGACGGGACTCATTCTACGAGCAGTACTTC
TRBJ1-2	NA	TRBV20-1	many	CSASQGQLDRTNYGYTF	TGCAGTGCTAGTCAAGGACAGCTCGACCGTACTAACTATGGCTACACCTTC
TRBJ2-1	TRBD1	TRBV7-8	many	CASSFKIGGQGSSYNEQFF	TGTGCCAGCAGCTTCAAGATCGGGGGACAGGGATCCTCCTACAATGAGCAGTTCTTC
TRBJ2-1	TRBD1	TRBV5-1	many	CASSKDRSTYNEQFF	TGCGCCAGCAGCAAGGACAGGTCTACCTACAATGAGCAGTTCTTC
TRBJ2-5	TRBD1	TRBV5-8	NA	CASSQGQEGLQETQYF	TGTGCCAGCAGCCAGGGACAGGAAGGGTTACAAGAGACCCAGTACTTC
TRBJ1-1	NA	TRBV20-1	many	CSARESAGYPEAFF	TGCAGTGCTAGGGAGTCGGCTGGGTACCCTGAAGCTTTCTTT
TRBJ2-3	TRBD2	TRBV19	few	CASSRAGGPRDTQYF	TGTGCCAGTAGTCGGGCGGGAGGGCCAAGAGATACGCAGTATTTT
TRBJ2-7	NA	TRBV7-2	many	CASSLGGLLITEQYF	TGTGCCAGCAGCTTAGGGGGACTGTTAATTACCGAGCAGTACTTC
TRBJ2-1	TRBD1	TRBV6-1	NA	CASSLQGHEQFF	TGTGCCAGCAGCCTACAGGGGCATGAGCAGTTCTTC
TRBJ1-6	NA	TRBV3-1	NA	CASSRGDLSDSPLHF	TGTGCCAGCAGCCGAGGGGACCTTTCGGATTCACCCCTCCACTTT
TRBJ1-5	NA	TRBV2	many	CASSVEADPSQPQHF	TGTGCCAGCAGTGTAGAGGCCGACCCTAGTCAGCCCCAGCATTTT
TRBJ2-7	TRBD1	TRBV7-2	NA	CASSLAWTGAYEQYF	TGTGCCAGCAGCCTGGCCTGGACAGGGGCCTACGAGCAGTACTTC
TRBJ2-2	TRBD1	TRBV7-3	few	CASSFGTGTGELFF	TGTGCCAGCAGCTTTGGGACAGGGACCGGGGAGCTGTTTTTT
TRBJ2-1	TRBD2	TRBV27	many	CASSLRLAGSRENEQFF	TGTGCCAGCAGTCTCAGACTAGCGGGGAGTAGGGAAAATGAGCAGTTCTTC
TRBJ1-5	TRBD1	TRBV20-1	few	CSAPGQGINQPQHF	TGCAGTGCCCCGGGACAGGGAATCAATCAGCCCCAGCATTTT
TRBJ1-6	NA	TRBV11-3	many	CASSLGQVGSPLHF	TGTGCCAGCAGCCTCGGGCAAGTCGGTTCACCCCTCCACTTT
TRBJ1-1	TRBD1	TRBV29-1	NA	CSVVTGVAEAFF	TGCAGCGTTGTGACAGGGGTGGCTGAAGCTTTCTTT
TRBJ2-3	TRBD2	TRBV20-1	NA	CSARGRLAGDTQYF	TGCAGTGCTAGAGGACGGCTAGCGGGAGATACGCAGTATTTT
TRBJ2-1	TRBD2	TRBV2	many	CASSRLKREGHNEQFF	TGTGCCAGCAGCCGCCTTAAGCGGGAGGGCCACAATGAGCAGTTCTTC
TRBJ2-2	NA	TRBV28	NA	CASRGGKNTGGLFF	TGTGCCAGCAGGGGGGGTAAGAACACCGGGGGGCTGTTTTTT